Listed below are T cell receptor beta chains from one sample, sequenced in a study of CD8 T cells in Susac syndrome. TCRdb fed the immunoSEQ multiplex PCR reads into MiXCR, producing one record per CDR3 protein. Here the sample spans roughly 190,000 distinct CDR3 sequences, roughly 94% being singletons. Sequencing was performed on CD8+ T cells from PBMCs. These receptors were taken from a human donor with Susac syndrome. CDR3s include the opening cysteine and the closing phenylalanine or tryptophan. A D gene is named only where the DNA matches it firmly. For some rows the clone size is stated as once, few or many, or as a class when expanded; others skip it.

v_gene: TRBV24-1
j_gene: TRBJ2-2
abundance: .
d_gene: .
CDR3aa: CAIRDPNTGELFF
CDR3nt: TGTGCCATCCGGGACCCTAACACCGGGGAGCTGTTTTTT

v_gene: TRBV9
j_gene: TRBJ1-4
abundance: .
d_gene: .
CDR3aa: CASSEEDRQDEKLFF
CDR3nt: TGTGCCAGCAGCGAGGAGGACAGACAAGATGAAAAACTGTTTTTT

v_gene: TRBV30
j_gene: TRBJ1-2
abundance: .
d_gene: .
CDR3aa: CAWSVPPGNYGYTF
CDR3nt: TGTGCCTGGAGTGTACCCCCGGGGAACTATGGCTACACCTTC

v_gene: TRBV5-6
j_gene: TRBJ2-1
abundance: few
d_gene: TRBD2
CDR3aa: CASSLGLAGAEQFF
CDR3nt: TGTGCCAGCAGCTTAGGACTAGCGGGAGCTGAGCAGTTCTTC

v_gene: TRBV5-1
j_gene: TRBJ1-5
abundance: .
d_gene: .
CDR3aa: CASSLAGGSNQPQHF
CDR3nt: TGCGCCAGCAGCTTGGCCGGGGGAAGCAATCAGCCCCAGCATTTT

v_gene: TRBV19
j_gene: TRBJ2-1
abundance: .
d_gene: TRBD2
CDR3aa: CASSPSGSSYNEQFF
CDR3nt: TGTGCCAGTAGTCCTAGCGGGAGCTCCTACAATGAGCAGTTCTTC

v_gene: TRBV29-1
j_gene: TRBJ1-1
abundance: .
d_gene: .
CDR3aa: CSVPGRGNTEAFF
CDR3nt: TGCAGCGTTCCTGGGCGGGGGAACACTGAAGCTTTCTTT

v_gene: TRBV24-1
j_gene: TRBJ2-2
abundance: .
d_gene: .
CDR3aa: CATSDLRADTGELFF
CDR3nt: TGTGCCACCAGTGATTTGAGGGCAGACACCGGGGAGCTGTTTTTT

v_gene: TRBV29-1
j_gene: TRBJ2-2
abundance: .
d_gene: .
CDR3aa: CSVPANTGELFF
CDR3nt: TGCAGCGTTCCGGCGAACACCGGGGAGCTGTTTTTT

v_gene: TRBV20-1
j_gene: TRBJ2-7
abundance: .
d_gene: TRBD1
CDR3aa: CSATNPRIPTGAYEQYF
CDR3nt: TGCAGTGCTACTAACCCCCGGATCCCGACAGGGGCCTACGAGCAGTACTTC

v_gene: TRBV3-1
j_gene: TRBJ2-1
abundance: .
d_gene: TRBD1
CDR3aa: CASSQVQGAHEQFF
CDR3nt: TGTGCCAGCAGCCAAGTTCAGGGGGCACATGAGCAGTTCTTC

v_gene: TRBV5-4
j_gene: TRBJ2-2
abundance: .
d_gene: .
CDR3aa: CASSHGSSGQTGELFF
CDR3nt: TGTGCCAGCAGCCACGGCTCGAGCGGACAGACCGGGGAGCTGTTTTTT

v_gene: TRBV11-2
j_gene: TRBJ1-2
abundance: .
d_gene: .
CDR3aa: CASSFGGIYGYTF
CDR3nt: TGTGCCAGCAGTTTTGGGGGGATCTATGGCTACACCTTC

v_gene: TRBV30
j_gene: TRBJ2-5
abundance: .
d_gene: .
CDR3aa: CAWSVLAQETQYF
CDR3nt: TGTGCCTGGAGTGTACTAGCTCAAGAGACCCAGTACTTC

v_gene: TRBV30
j_gene: TRBJ2-7
abundance: .
d_gene: TRBD1
CDR3aa: CAWSGQGSNEQYF
CDR3nt: TGTGCCTGGAGCGGACAGGGGAGTAACGAGCAGTACTTC

v_gene: TRBV5-1
j_gene: TRBJ2-7
abundance: .
d_gene: .
CDR3aa: CASSMSGTYEQYF
CDR3nt: TGCGCCAGCAGTATGTCAGGCACTTACGAGCAGTACTTC

v_gene: TRBV11-2
j_gene: TRBJ2-3
abundance: .
d_gene: .
CDR3aa: CASSRGREGSTDTQYF
CDR3nt: TGTGCCAGCAGTAGGGGACGGGAAGGTTCCACAGATACGCAGTATTTT

v_gene: TRBV27
j_gene: TRBJ1-1
abundance: .
d_gene: .
CDR3aa: CASSFSVTTGQNTEAFF
CDR3nt: TGTGCCAGCAGTTTTTCCGTCACGACAGGCCAGAACACTGAAGCTTTCTTT

v_gene: TRBV5-4
j_gene: TRBJ1-1
abundance: once
d_gene: .
CDR3aa: CASSPGLTEAFF
CDR3nt: TGTGCCAGCAGCCCAGGGTTAACTGAAGCTTTCTTT

v_gene: TRBV25-1
j_gene: TRBJ1-5
abundance: .
d_gene: .
CDR3aa: CASSGLGGSQPQHF
CDR3nt: TGTGCCAGCAGCGGACTGGGAGGTAGTCAGCCCCAGCATTTT

v_gene: TRBV5-6
j_gene: TRBJ1-6
abundance: .
d_gene: .
CDR3aa: CASSLWQTMNSPLHF
CDR3nt: TGTGCCAGCAGCTTGTGGCAAACTATGAATTCACCCCTCCACTTT

v_gene: TRBV28
j_gene: TRBJ2-7
abundance: .
d_gene: TRBD2
CDR3aa: CASSPVVRGREGPGEQYF
CDR3nt: TGTGCCAGCAGCCCTGTAGTTCGAGGGCGGGAGGGCCCTGGAGAGCAGTACTTC

v_gene: TRBV2
j_gene: TRBJ2-1
abundance: .
d_gene: TRBD2
CDR3aa: CASSEGTSGVYEQFF
CDR3nt: TGTGCCAGCAGTGAAGGGACTAGCGGGGTGTATGAGCAGTTCTTC